A selection of T cell receptor beta chains follows, all from one sample in a study of T cells after yellow fever vaccination. TCRdb re-analysed the 5' RACE reads in MiXCR, keeping a single row per CDR3 protein. The table lists under 25,000 distinct CDR3 sequences, 5.2% of them singletons, with 20% in the top ten. Sample: PBMCs, either bulk or a sorted T-cell subset (CD4+, CD8+, memory, or dextramer-sorted; not recorded which), taken about 49 days after the first yellow fever vaccination. The receptors originated from a young man who received the YFV17D yellow fever vaccine. Both conserved end residues are part of each CDR3. The D gene is left open where the match is weak. Size tells how often a clone was seen (once, few, many) or the class of an expanded clone, and some rows leave it out.

v_call,clone_size,d_call,j_call,cdr3_aa,cdr3_nt
TRBV7-2,many,.,TRBJ1-2,CASSDAQGPGYGYTF,TGTGCCAGCAGCGACGCCCAAGGCCCCGGGTATGGCTACACCTTC
TRBV7-9,many,TRBD1,TRBJ1-4,CASSFGQGRGSNEKLFF,TGTGCCAGCAGCTTCGGACAGGGGCGAGGGTCTAATGAAAAACTGTTTTTT
TRBV10-3,many,TRBD1,TRBJ2-3,CAISDKDRDGTDTQYF,TGTGCCATCAGTGACAAGGACAGGGATGGCACAGATACGCAGTATTTT
TRBV30,many,.,TRBJ2-4,CAWSGSGAGDIQYF,TGTGCCTGGAGTGGATCGGGGGCGGGGGACATTCAGTACTTC
TRBV28,medium-sized,TRBD2,TRBJ2-1,CASSLSGGNEQFF,TGTGCCAGCAGTTTATCGGGGGGGAATGAGCAGTTCTTC
TRBV7-2,many,.,TRBJ2-6,CASTPQSASGANVLTF,TGTGCCAGCACCCCGCAGTCGGCCTCTGGGGCCAACGTCCTGACTTTC
TRBV6-5,many,.,TRBJ2-3,CASSYSSGSTDTQYF,TGTGCCAGCAGTTACTCGTCAGGGAGCACAGATACGCAGTATTTT
TRBV5-4,many,.,TRBJ1-2,CASTLKDRGYTF,TGTGCCAGCACCCTCAAAGACCGCGGCTACACCTTC
TRBV7-9,many,.,TRBJ1-1,CASIPAWTAEAFF,TGTGCCAGCATTCCCGCCTGGACAGCTGAAGCTTTCTTT
TRBV7-2,many,.,TRBJ2-6,CASSLGGAGANVLTF,TGTGCCAGCAGCTTAGGAGGGGCTGGGGCCAACGTCCTGACTTTC
TRBV4-3,many,TRBD2,TRBJ2-3,CASSSGRVDTQYF,TGCGCCAGCAGCTCCGGGAGGGTAGATACGCAGTATTTT
TRBV19,many,.,TRBJ2-1,CASSPSGGRYNEQFF,TGTGCCAGTAGTCCGTCAGGGGGGCGCTACAATGAGCAGTTCTTC
TRBV11-2,many,TRBD2,TRBJ2-5,CASSLAGGPETQYF,TGTGCCAGCAGCTTAGCGGGGGGGCCAGAGACCCAGTACTTC
TRBV12-3/TRBV12-4,many,.,TRBJ1-5,CASRSGVYSNQPQHF,TGTGCCAGCAGATCAGGGGTCTATAGCAATCAGCCCCAGCATTTT
TRBV7-2,many,TRBD1,TRBJ1-1,CASSSAGTGVNTEAFF,TGTGCCAGCAGCTCCGCCGGGACAGGGGTAAACACTGAAGCTTTCTTT
TRBV7-2,.,.,TRBJ2-1,CASIYLDGGEQFF,TGTGCCAGCATCTACCTTGACGGGGGTGAGCAGTTCTTC
TRBV24-1,many,.,TRBJ2-2,CATSDLAGRRGTGELFF,TGTGCCACCAGTGATTTGGCGGGGCGTCGAGGCACCGGGGAGCTGTTTTTT
TRBV19,many,TRBD2,TRBJ2-3,CASTTNIGTSGGDTQYF,TGTGCCAGTACAACAAACATAGGGACTAGCGGGGGGGATACGCAGTATTTT
TRBV20-1,many,.,TRBJ1-5,CSASDGQRTHQPQHF,TGCAGTGCTAGCGATGGGCAGCGAACTCATCAGCCCCAGCATTTT
TRBV6-1,.,.,TRBJ1-5,CASSPGGTNQPQHF,TGTGCCAGCAGCCCCGGGGGCACCAATCAGCCCCAGCATTTT
TRBV20-1,many,TRBD1,TRBJ1-2,CSARTHRGLNYGYTF,TGCAGTGCTAGAACGCACAGGGGGCTTAACTATGGCTACACCTTC
TRBV28,few,.,TRBJ1-6,CASRREGNSPLHF,TGTGCCAGCAGGAGAGAGGGGAATTCACCCCTCCACTTT
TRBV5-1,many,.,TRBJ2-7,CASSLAVGMDEQYF,TGCGCCAGCAGCTTGGCCGTGGGGATGGACGAGCAGTACTTC
TRBV7-2,many,.,TRBJ1-5,CASSSYSNQPQHF,TGTGCCAGCAGCTCTTATAGCAATCAGCCCCAGCATTTT
TRBV12-3/TRBV12-4,medium-sized,.,TRBJ1-4,CASSFSAANEKLFF,TGTGCCAGCAGTTTCTCCGCGGCTAATGAAAAACTGTTTTTT
TRBV4-3,few,.,TRBJ1-3,CASSQDTGPAGNTIYF,TGCGCCAGCAGCCAAGATACAGGGCCGGCTGGAAACACCATATATTTT
TRBV11-2,many,TRBD2,TRBJ2-3,CASSSLGGAGDTQYF,TGTGCCAGCAGCTCTCTCGGGGGGGCCGGAGATACGCAGTATTTT
TRBV27,many,.,TRBJ2-3,CASSLRTPDTDTQYF,TGTGCCAGCAGTTTAAGGACTCCTGACACAGATACGCAGTATTTT